A selection of T cell receptor beta chains follows, all from one sample in a study of cytomegalovirus exposure and HLA in healthy donors. Here immunoSEQ multiplex PCR was the method, and the copy in TCRdb shows in-frame clones only, minus some. The sample shows some 190,000 clones, over 75% of them seen only once. Sequencing used PBMCs. Receptors were obtained from a man between 18 and 29 years old in good health and CMV-seronegative. Each CDR3 is given with its conserved first and last residue. D genes are given only for firm matches. Only part of the rows carry a size: once, few, many, or a class if the clone is expanded.

clone_size,v_call,d_call,j_call,cdr3_nt,cdr3_aa
NA,TRBV5-1,NA,TRBJ2-7,TGCGCCAGCACACCGCTACCCTCCTACGAGCAGTACTTC,CASTPLPSYEQYF
NA,TRBV5-4,NA,TRBJ2-4,TGTGCCAGCAGCTTGGAGGGAACAGGGAACATTCAGTACTTC,CASSLEGTGNIQYF
once,TRBV9,NA,TRBJ1-1,TGTGCCAGCAGCGTAGGGGGGGGACCCACTGAAGCTTTCTTT,CASSVGGGPTEAFF
NA,TRBV5-5,NA,TRBJ1-6,TGTGCCAGCGGAATAGGAGAGGCAGCCTCACCCCTCCACTTT,CASGIGEAASPLHF
NA,TRBV18,NA,TRBJ2-7,TGTGCCAGCTCACCGGAGGCCTACGAGCAGTACTTC,CASSPEAYEQYF
NA,TRBV4-1,TRBD2,TRBJ2-7,TGCGCCAGCAGCCAAGTACTAGCGGGCCCCTACGAGCAGTACTTC,CASSQVLAGPYEQYF
once,TRBV5-1,TRBD1,TRBJ2-2,TGCGCCAGTCAAGAGGCGAGACAGGGGAACACCGGGGAGCTGTTTTTT,CASQEARQGNTGELFF
once,TRBV7-6,TRBD2,TRBJ2-2,TGTGCCAGCAGCTTCCTTCGGACTAGCGCGAACACCGGGGAGCTGTTTTTT,CASSFLRTSANTGELFF
NA,TRBV9,TRBD2,TRBJ2-5,TGTGCCAGCAGCGCGTCTAGCGGGGGGGTTGAGACCCAGTACTTC,CASSASSGGVETQYF
NA,TRBV6-1,TRBD2,TRBJ2-7,TGTGCCAGCAAGCTTAGCGGGAGCTCCTACGAGCAGTACTTC,CASKLSGSSYEQYF
once,TRBV5-1,NA,TRBJ1-6,TGCGCCAGCAGCTTGGGCACTAATAATTCACCCCTCCACTTT,CASSLGTNNSPLHF
NA,TRBV6-1,TRBD1,TRBJ2-2,TGTGCCAGCAGTGAAATAAACAGGGGGCGCACCGGGGAGCTGTTTTTT,CASSEINRGRTGELFF
NA,TRBV5-1,NA,TRBJ2-1,TGCGCCAGCAGCTTGGCAGGGGGCGGGGGCAATGAGCAGTTCTTC,CASSLAGGGGNEQFF
NA,TRBV7-6,NA,TRBJ2-2,TGTGCCAGCAGCCCGTGGACAGAAGGGTACGGCGGGGAGCTGTTTTTT,CASSPWTEGYGGELFF
NA,TRBV7-9,NA,TRBJ1-4,TGTGCCAGCAGCTTAGGGGTCAACGAGAAGCGTTTT,CASSLGVNEKRF
NA,TRBV15,TRBD2,TRBJ2-1,TGTGCCACCGGCGGGAGAGGCTCCCACAATGAGCAGTTCTTC,CATGGRGSHNEQFF
NA,TRBV7-6,NA,TRBJ2-7,TGTGCCAGCAGCTTAGAGGAGCGCGAGCAGTACTTC,CASSLEEREQYF
NA,TRBV4-3,TRBD2,TRBJ2-7,TGCGCCAGCAGCCCCGGGGTGGGGGGGGTCTACGAGCAGTACTTC,CASSPGVGGVYEQYF
NA,TRBV6-6,NA,TRBJ1-5,TGTGCCAGCAGTCAACCCTACTATAGCAATCAGCCCCAGCATTTT,CASSQPYYSNQPQHF
NA,TRBV4-1,TRBD1,TRBJ1-4,TGCGCCAGCAGCCAAGAGTTGGCAGGGGGAAATGAAAAACTGTTTTTT,CASSQELAGGNEKLFF
NA,TRBV9,TRBD2,TRBJ2-5,TGTGCCAGCAGCGTGGGGCGGGGGGGCCAAGAGACCCAGTACTTC,CASSVGRGGQETQYF
NA,TRBV10-3,TRBD2,TRBJ2-7,TGTGCCAGTGCGGTGGGGTCTAGCGGGGGGGGAATTCATCCGTACTTC,CASAVGSSGGGIHPYF
NA,TRBV9,TRBD2,TRBJ2-1,TGTGCCAGCAGTCCCGGGACTAGCGGCAGCAATGAGCAGTTCTTC,CASSPGTSGSNEQFF
NA,TRBV15,NA,TRBJ2-5,TGTGCCACCAGCAGAGCTCTGGGGGCAGGTCAAGAGACCCAGTACTTC,CATSRALGAGQETQYF
NA,TRBV4-1,TRBD1,TRBJ2-7,TGCGCCAGCAGCCAGAACAGGGGAAACTACGAGCAGTACTTC,CASSQNRGNYEQYF
NA,TRBV15,TRBD1,TRBJ2-4,TGTGCCACCAGCAGAGATTCAGGGGGCGGGGACATTCAGTACTTC,CATSRDSGGGDIQYF
NA,TRBV7-2,TRBD2,TRBJ2-1,TGTGCCAGCAGCGACCCCGGGGGGTTGCCCTTCGTTGAGCAGTTCTTC,CASSDPGGLPFVEQFF
NA,TRBV7-9,TRBD1,TRBJ2-5,TGTTCCAGCAGCTTAGAAGGACAGGGGTATCAAGAGACCCAGTACTTC,CSSSLEGQGYQETQYF
NA,TRBV6-5,NA,TRBJ2-5,TGTGCCAGCAGTTACTCGAGGGATGTTGAGACCCAGTACTTC,CASSYSRDVETQYF
NA,TRBV18,TRBD1,TRBJ1-2,TGTGCCAGCTCAAGAGGACAGGGAATCGATACCGTCTATGGCTACACCTTC,CASSRGQGIDTVYGYTF
NA,TRBV6-4,TRBD2,TRBJ2-1,TGTGCCAGCAGTGACGCATACGCCGGGACTAGTGCTGAGCAGTTCTTC,CASSDAYAGTSAEQFF
NA,TRBV19,NA,TRBJ1-5,TGTGCCAGTAGGATGAGCGAATATAGCAATCAGCCCCAGCATTTT,CASRMSEYSNQPQHF
few,TRBV7-2,TRBD2,TRBJ2-2,TGTGCCAGCAGCCCCCCTTTAGCGGGAGTGGGCGGGGAGCTGTTTTTT,CASSPPLAGVGGELFF
NA,TRBV2,NA,TRBJ1-6,TGTGCCAGCAGTGTAGCGTTTATGCGTTCACCCCTCCACTTT,CASSVAFMRSPLHF
NA,TRBV7-9,TRBD1,TRBJ2-7,TGTGCCAGCAGCCCCGGGACAGGGGGTTACGAGCAGTACTTC,CASSPGTGGYEQYF
NA,TRBV7-6,TRBD1,TRBJ2-5,TGTGCCAGCAGCGTACAGGGGCCGGAGACCCAGTACTTC,CASSVQGPETQYF
NA,TRBV6-5,TRBD2,TRBJ2-1,TGTGCCAGCAGTTCCCGGACTAGTTGGGTCAATGAGCAGTTCTTC,CASSSRTSWVNEQFF
NA,TRBV5-6,TRBD1,TRBJ2-3,TGTGCCAGCACCTCGGGGACAGGGGGATATACGCAGTATTTT,CASTSGTGGYTQYF
NA,TRBV5-1,NA,TRBJ2-7,TGCGCCAGCAGCTTTGGGACAAGTGACGAGCAGTACTTC,CASSFGTSDEQYF
NA,TRBV2,NA,TRBJ1-2,TGTGCCAGCAGTGACAGAGGGTATGGCTACACCTTC,CASSDRGYGYTF
NA,TRBV15,TRBD2,TRBJ2-1,TGTGCCACCCGTTCTAGCGGTTACAATGAGCAGTTCTTC,CATRSSGYNEQFF
NA,TRBV19,NA,TRBJ1-2,TGTGCCAGTCGAGTTCTTACAGGGTTTCTTTATGGCTACACCTTC,CASRVLTGFLYGYTF
NA,TRBV9,NA,TRBJ2-1,TGTGCCAGCAGCCTAAGGGTACGGGACTCCTACAATGAGCAGTTCTTC,CASSLRVRDSYNEQFF
NA,TRBV7-2,NA,TRBJ1-3,TGTGCCAGCAGCTTAGCGCCGCTACAGGCTGGAAACACCATATATTTT,CASSLAPLQAGNTIYF
NA,TRBV4-3,NA,TRBJ1-5,TGCGCCAGCAGCCTCTACTTCAGGGGCTCTGGCGGCAATCAGCCCCAGCATTTT,CASSLYFRGSGGNQPQHF
NA,TRBV29-1,TRBD2,TRBJ2-5,TGCAGCGTTGGACGGGGGGGACCAGTACCGGAGACCCAGTACTTC,CSVGRGGPVPETQYF
NA,TRBV7-9,NA,TRBJ1-4,TGTGCCAGCAGCCCCCGAGCTAATGAAAAACTGTTTTTT,CASSPRANEKLFF
NA,TRBV4-2,TRBD2,TRBJ2-1,TGTGCCAGCAGCCAAGAGTCTAGCGGGAGCACCGGTGAGCAGTTCTTC,CASSQESSGSTGEQFF
NA,TRBV5-4,TRBD2,TRBJ2-3,TGTGCCAGCAGCTCCTTAGCGGGAGGAGTCATTCAGGGCACAGATACGCAGTATTTT,CASSSLAGGVIQGTDTQYF
NA,TRBV5-8,NA,TRBJ2-7,TGTGCCAGCAGCTTGTTCCCCGATCCTCAGTACGAGCAGTACTTC,CASSLFPDPQYEQYF
NA,TRBV5-6,TRBD1,TRBJ2-5,TGTGCCAGCAGCTTCCAGGACAGGATACAGACCCAGTACTTC,CASSFQDRIQTQYF
NA,TRBV29-1,TRBD1,TRBJ2-5,TGCAGCGCCTTAAACACCGGGACAGGGGGTAAAGAGACCCAGTACTTC,CSALNTGTGGKETQYF
NA,TRBV9,TRBD1,TRBJ2-7,TGTGCCAGCAGCGGGGAGGGGACAGGGGGCGAGCAGTACTTC,CASSGEGTGGEQYF
once,TRBV7-3,NA,TRBJ2-5,TGTGCCAGCAGCCCGGCCGCGGGAGAGACCCAGTACTTC,CASSPAAGETQYF
once,TRBV27,TRBD2,TRBJ2-2,TGTGCCAGCAGTCCAAACGGGAGGGCGAGCACCGGGGAGCTGTTTTTT,CASSPNGRASTGELFF
NA,TRBV18,TRBD2,TRBJ2-7,TGTGCCAGCTCACGAAAGATAGCGGGGACCATGGGGGAGCAGTACTTC,CASSRKIAGTMGEQYF